This T cell receptor beta chain was observed in a study of blood T cell repertoires in COVID-19. Overall study: Sites in the United States, Italy and Spain provided acute and convalescent COVID-19 samples. T cells, B-cell-depleted T cells, or PBMCs supplied cDNA or gDNA.

Data came from immunoSEQ multiplex PCR; TCRdb stores just in-frame clones and leaves some out. This sample has some 150,000 clones, with roughly nine tenths found just once. Germline V gives CDR1 SQVTM, CDR2 ANQGSEA. V lost 7 bases to trimming and J lost 5 bases; unmatched junction nucleotides: 18. The CDR3 extends over 16 amino acids. This chain connects TRBV29-1 to TRBJ1-2; 8 nucleotides match TRBD1. Sequenced material: peripheral blood. This clonotype was sampled from a human donor in a cohort sampled during active COVID-19. The CDR3 region is CSANPWGQGAKYGYTF. The CDR3 nucleotides read TGCAGCGCCAACCCGTGGGGCCAGGGGGCGAAGTATGGCTACACCTTC.